This T cell receptor (beta chain) was found in a study of blood T cell repertoires in COVID-19. Original handling: Researchers report that nucleated cell counts were estimated from reference gene primer amplification. Profiled with immunoSEQ multiplex PCR; TCRdb holds only in-frame clones, not every one. V and J calls and clone size are as listed in that table; D and trimming were resolved from the DNA. The sample records roughly 230,000 clones, 90% being singletons. The Seattle site enrolled patients during active infection and followed them longitudinally. There are 13 residues in the CDR3. J gave up 8 bases and V 5 bases, and 8 bases lay outside the gene matches.

The source of this sequence is a woman aged 55-69 years with COVID-19, enrolled during active disease. The source material was peripheral blood. V and J are TRBV12-3 or TRBV12-4 and TRBJ1-2; TRBD1 aligns across 7 bases. CDR3 nucleotide sequence: TGTGCCAGCAGTGATGACAGGGCGTTGGGCTACACCTTC. Amino acids: CASSDDRALGYTF.